Below, one T cell receptor beta chain is given with its context. Its target is not known. These data belong to a study of T cell repertoires in cytomegalovirus infection. The wider study: Public TCR beta signatures indicated both CMV infection and matching HLA type. General study points: In two of eight donors, the top clonotype was HLA-C-restricted CMV-specific. Cumulative frequency of public TCR beta families picked out carriers of CMV plus the relevant HLA.

One entry per CDR3 protein, called by TCRdb with MiXCR from the reads. Of hundreds of thousands of distinct CDR3 sequences in the sample, 30% to 40% were seen once. Germline V gene data show CDR1 as SGHTA and CDR2 as FQGNSA. The CDR3 is 14 amino acids. Trimming removed 8 bases at V and 5 bases at J, with 18 bases between. This chain connects TRBV7-2 to TRBJ2-5; D may be TRBD2 (6 bases). The origin of this receptor is a human donor in good health (CMV status not recorded). Some clones in this sample may be carry-over from other donors' samples. Sequencing used cultured PBMCs, obtained from culture after CMV antigen stimulation. CDR3 DNA sequence: TGTGCCAGCGTGTGGCGCGGGGTGGTGGAGACCCAGTACTTC. Protein: CASVWRGVVETQYF.